This T cell receptor (beta chain) was documented in a study of T cells after yellow fever vaccination. General study findings and limits: There was a small share of clonotypes that showed up in both the CD4 and CD8 compartments. Detected again after the booster were most primary-vaccination clones, at about 96% CD4 and 70% to 90% CD8.

TCRdb reprocessed the 5' RACE reads via MiXCR and lists one record per CDR3 protein. The table lists approximately 580,000 distinct CDR3 sequences, about a sixth of them singletons. Remarks on this clonotype: Its target is not known.

V was clipped by 7 bases and J by 3 bases, with 15 bases between them. The CDR3 covers 15 residues. Per the germline V gene, CDR1 is MNHEY and CDR2 is SMNVEV (reference sequence). The V gene is TRBV27, the J gene TRBJ2-2, with D possibly matching TRBD2 (5 bases). The receptor was derived from a man between 18 and 35 years old who received the YFV17D yellow fever vaccine. Specimen: PBMCs, collected 4 to 6 days after the first yellow fever vaccination. CDR3 in DNA: TGTGCCAGCACCGACTCCCGGGGTCACACCGGGGAGCTGTTTTTT. This codes for CASTDSRGHTGELFF.